The 14 T cell receptor beta chains below all came from one sample that was sequenced in a study of OX40 agonist ivuxolimab in advanced cancers. Sequencing was performed with immunoSEQ multiplex PCR; in TCRdb, only in-frame clones are kept and a portion is missing. The sample has 60,000 to 65,000 clones, roughly four fifths seen once; the top ten hold over 2%. The starting material was CD4+ or CD8+ T cells sorted from blood, obtained in a trial of the OX40 agonist ivuxolimab. Receptor source: an adult with an advanced solid tumor such as melanoma, head and neck, liver or kidney cancer.

The chain combines TRBV19 with TRBJ2-6; no clear D gene. There are 14 residues in the CDR3. Germline CDR1 is LNHDA and CDR2 is SQIVND (reference sequence). Trimming stripped 7 bases from V and 0 bases from J, with 7 bases between. The CDR3 bases are TGTGCCAGTAACGGAGACTCTGGGGCCAACGTCCTGACTTTC. It specifies CASNGDSGANVLTF.

The V gene is TRBV2, the J gene TRBJ1-2, with D tentatively TRBD1 (6 bases). This CDR3 has 12 residues. V gave up 0 bases and J gave up 11 bases, with 10 bases separating them. In germline, CDR1 is SNHLY, CDR2 FYNNEI. In DNA, the CDR3 is TGTGCCAGCAGTGAAGCGATGAGGGGGTACACCTTC. Its translation: CASSEAMRGYTF. Based on the CDR3 plus reference TRBV2 and TRBJ1-2, the full variable domain is EPEVTQTPSHQVTQMGQEVILRCVPISNHLYFYWYRQILGQKVEFLVSFYNNEISEKSEIFDDQFSVERPDGSNFTLKIRSTKLEDSAMYFCASSEAMRGYTFGSGTRLTVV.

This clone was detected only once. The V gene is TRBV5-4, the J gene TRBJ2-2, with 16 bases that match TRBD2. Germline values: CDR1 SGHNT, CDR2 YYREEE (reference sequence). The CDR3 is 19 residues long. V lost 4 bases to trimming and J lost 2 bases; unmatched junction nucleotides: 8. CDR3 DNA sequence: TGTGCCAGCAGCGCGCCCGGGACTAGCGGGGGGGCAAACACCGGGGAGCTGTTTTTT. This translates into CASSAPGTSGGANTGELFF.

V and J are TRBV9 and TRBJ2-5, with TRBD2 matching over 7 bases. This CDR3 spans 15 amino acids. Trimming at V came to 1 base and at J to 3 bases, leaving 6 bases not matched to a gene. The germline CDR1 and CDR2 sequences are SGDLS and YYNGEE. CDR3 DNA: TGTGCCAGCAGCGTATTGGCTAGCGGAAAAGAGACCCAGTACTTC. Translating gives CASSVLASGKETQYF.

CDR3 DNA sequence: TGTGCCAGCAGTACCCGGACAGGAGGGGAGACCCAGTACTTC. Protein sequence: CASSTRTGGETQYF. This chain connects TRBV27 to TRBJ2-5; the D gene is possibly TRBD1 (7 bases). CDR1 MNHEY and CDR2 SMNVEV come from the germline V gene (reference sequence). The V gene lost 5 bases and the J gene lost 5 bases, with 15 bases spanning the gap. The CDR3 totals 14 residues.

The chain employs TRBV11-2 and TRBJ2-7; D unresolved. This CDR3 region has 14 residues. The V gene's germline CDR1 is SGHAT and CDR2 FQNNGV. Between the trimmed V and J ends, which lost 1 base and 7 bases, there was a span of 14 bases. CDR3 amino acids: CASSLVGRPEEQYF. CDR3 DNA sequence: TGTGCCAGCAGCTTAGTAGGTCGTCCGGAAGAGCAGTACTTC.

Points on this clone: At one of its ends the junction is not consistent with the germline gene, which may arise from a read error. V gene TRBV28 combines with J gene TRBJ2-7; unclear D gene. Germline V gene sequence: CDR1 MDHEN, CDR2 SYDVKM. This CDR3 spans 12 amino acids. The CDR3, as DNA: TGTGCCAGCAGTTCTCAGGTGGGGTTTCGGAACTTC. Encoded protein: CASSSQVGFRNF.

This chain links TRBV10-1 with TRBJ2-3; 8 positions match TRBD1. The junction had 15 bases not matched to a gene; V was cut back by 3 bases and J by 7 bases. The CDR3 consists of 17 residues. Germline V gene data show CDR1 as WNHNN and CDR2 as SYGVQD (reference sequence). The CDR3 reads CASSDQFFGQGHHTQYF. As DNA, the CDR3 is TGCGCCAGCAGTGATCAGTTTTTTGGACAGGGCCATCATACGCAGTATTTT.

The V gene is TRBV5-4, the J gene TRBJ2-1; 8 bases align to TRBD1. CDR1 and CDR2 (germline): SGHNT, YYREEE (reference sequence). Trimming cost V 4 bases and J 7 bases; bases outside gene matches: 1. CDR3 size: 12 residues. CDR3 sequence (DNA): TGTGCCAGCAGCAGACAGGGGAATGAGCAGTTCTTC. It codes for CASSRQGNEQFF. Using reference TRBV5-4 and TRBJ2-1 for the parts outside the CDR3, the full variable domain is ETGVTQSPTHLIKTRGQQVTLRCSSQSGHNTVSWYQQALGQGPQFIFQYYREEENGRGNFPPRFSGLQFPNYSSELNVNALELDDSALYLCASSRQGNEQFFGPGTRLTVL.

The V gene is TRBV7-8, the J gene TRBJ2-3; 9 bases are a match to TRBD1. Germline assignment: CDR1 SGHVS and CDR2 FQNEAQ. Trimming took 3 bases from V and 5 from J; bases not matched to a gene: 0. CDR3 length equals 13 residues. The CDR3 nucleotides are TGTGCCAGCAGCTTGGACAGGGGAGATACGCAGTATTTT. Translation gives CASSLDRGDTQYF.

This clone was observed a single time. The V and J genes are TRBV4-2 and TRBJ1-2; D is unresolved. Germline CDR1 is LGHNA and CDR2 is YNFKEQ. V lost 0 bases to trimming and J lost 5 bases, with 10 bases between them. The CDR3 is 14 residues long. CDR3 in DNA: TGTGCCAGCAGCCAAGATTTGGCGGGATATGGCTACACCTTC. It encodes CASSQDLAGYGYTF.

This clone has only a few counts. The V and J genes are TRBV28 and TRBJ1-5, with D possibly matching TRBD1 (5 bases). CDR1 and CDR2 from the germline V gene are MDHEN and SYDVKM. Trimming left V 2 bases short and J 4 bases short, with 9 bases between. CDR3 length equals 14 residues. CDR3 in amino acids: CASSLGGGNQPQHF. CDR3 nucleotides: TGTGCCAGCAGTTTAGGGGGAGGGAATCAGCCCCAGCATTTT.

This clone was seen only a few times. The genes are TRBV7-3 and TRBJ2-3; D may be TRBD2 (6 bases). Trimming took 2 bases from V and 2 from J, leaving 11 bases between them. The CDR3 has 15 residues. From germline, CDR1 is SGHTA and CDR2 FQGTGA. The CDR3 nucleotides are TGTGCCAGCAGCTTAGCGGGGCGGCACACAGATACGCAGTATTTT. This encodes CASSLAGRHTDTQYF.

The chain's CDR3 is CASSTQGSETQYF. CDR3 DNA sequence: TGTGCCAGTAGTACACAGGGTTCAGAGACCCAGTACTTC. The V call is TRBV19, the J call TRBJ2-5, with D maybe TRBD1 (6 bases). Per germline, CDR1 LNHDA and CDR2 SQIVND (reference sequence). CDR3 length: 13 amino acids. Trimming pared 4 bases from V and 4 bases from J, leaving 10 bases between.